One sample yielded the 21 T cell receptor beta chains listed below, sequenced in a study of T-cell memory formation after mild COVID-19. MiXCR was run by TCRdb on the 5' RACE reads, yielding one entry per CDR3 protein. The sample lists about 400,000 distinct CDR3 sequences, about 16% occurring once. The sample comprised PBMCs or a T cell subset sorted from them (not recorded which). The source of these receptors is a man aged 18 to 29 who had mild COVID-19 (a few samples of this study predate the infection). Cell type and time point are not known.

The J gene is TRBJ1-2, the V gene TRBV7-2; D gene uncertain. Trimming took off 5 bases at V and 4 bases at J, with 20 bases between the two ends. The CDR3 extends over 16 amino acids. Per germline, CDR1 SGHTA and CDR2 FQGNSA. In nucleotides, the CDR3 is TGTGCCAGCAGCCTCCCAGATGGAGAGGCCCCCTATGGCTACACCTTC. It codes for CASSLPDGEAPYGYTF.

This clonotype turned up a few times. The rearrangement joins TRBV19 to TRBJ1-5; D gene uncertain. CDR3 length: 15 residues. Trimming took 5 bases from V and 0 from J, leaving 11 bases between them. The V gene's germline CDR1 is LNHDA and CDR2 SQIVND (reference sequence). This chain's CDR3 is CASSWSDYSNQPQHF. In DNA form, the CDR3 reads TGTGCCAGTAGTTGGTCGGACTATAGCAATCAGCCCCAGCATTTT.

This chain joins TRBV7-9 and TRBJ1-5, with no clear D. CDR1 is SEHNR, CDR2 FQNEAQ, per germline (reference sequence). The CDR3 extends over 16 amino acids. With 5 bases removed from V and 7 bases from J, the gap between germline ends came to 21 bases. CDR3 protein: CASSLSLDQGWQPQHF. CDR3 coding DNA: TGTGCCAGCAGCCTTAGTTTAGATCAAGGTTGGCAGCCCCAGCATTTT.

The genes are TRBV7-8 and TRBJ2-3; D is undetermined. This CDR3 is 13 amino acids long. Germline CDR1 and CDR2: SGHVS and FQNEAQ. V was trimmed by 8 bases and J by 0 bases, leaving 9 bases between them. CDR3 residues: CASAAASTDTQYF. The CDR3 nucleotides read TGTGCCAGCGCGGCAGCTAGCACAGATACGCAGTATTTT.

This clonotype was seen at least ten times. The J gene is TRBJ2-5, the V gene TRBV7-2; 9 positions match TRBD1. J was trimmed by 2 bases and V by 5 bases; bases with no gene match: 6. The CDR3 length is 15 residues. CDR1 and CDR2 (germline): SGHTA, FQGNSA. The CDR3, as DNA: TGTGCCAGCAGCCTACAGGGGGCAACTCAAGAGACCCAGTACTTC. It encodes CASSLQGATQETQYF.

This clonotype has just a few counts. The V call is TRBV12-3 or TRBV12-4, the J call TRBJ1-1, with D perhaps matching TRBD1 (5 bases). V was clipped by 7 bases and J by 6 bases, with 15 bases between them. The CDR3 totals 13 residues. CDR3 DNA sequence: TGTGCCAGCATCTTCCACGGGGCAGCTGAAGCTTTCTTT. This encodes CASIFHGAAEAFF.

The J gene is TRBJ2-4, the V gene TRBV7-3; D is perhaps TRBD1 (6 bases). V lost 3 bases and J lost 8, with 14 bases in between. Germline V gene lookup returns CDR1 SGHTA and CDR2 FQGTGA. The CDR3 is 14 residues long. The CDR3 DNA is TGTGCCAGCAGCTTCCGGGCCTCAGGGGACATTCAGTACTTC. It specifies CASSFRASGDIQYF.

The chain carries TRBV7-2 and TRBJ2-1, with 9 nucleotides matching TRBD2. This CDR3 spans 17 amino acids. V lost 1 base to trimming and J lost 4 bases; unmatched junction nucleotides: 8. Germline V gene data show CDR1 as SGHTA and CDR2 as FQGNSA. CDR3 region: CASSLGPSGGTYNEQFF. CDR3 bases: TGTGCCAGCAGCTTAGGGCCCAGCGGGGGGACGTACAATGAGCAGTTCTTC.

V is TRBV12-3 or TRBV12-4 and J is TRBJ1-4, with D possibly being TRBD1 (5 bases). Trimming took off 6 bases at V and 8 bases at J, with 13 bases between the two ends. The CDR3 length is 13 residues. The CDR3 DNA sequence: TGTGCCAGCAGGCCAATGACAGAGGAAAAACTGTTTTTT. It codes for CASRPMTEEKLFF.

This clonotype has a handful of counts. This chain joins TRBV3-1 and TRBJ1-6, with D uncertain. V lost 3 bases and J lost 8, with 8 bases in between. Germline V lookup: CDR1 LGHDT, CDR2 YNNKEL (reference sequence). The CDR3 covers 13 residues. The CDR3 coding sequence is TGTGCCAGCAGCCAGGTAACAGATTCACCCCTCCACTTT. Its translation: CASSQVTDSPLHF. The full variable domain, its missing parts supplied by reference TRBV3-1 and TRBJ1-6, is DTAVSQTPKYLVTQMGNDKSIKCEQNLGHDTMYWYKQDSKKFLKIMFSYNNKELIINETVPNRFSPKSPDKAHLNLHINSLELGDSAVYFCASSQVTDSPLHFGNGTRLTVT.

This clonotype occurred a few times. The V and J genes are TRBV4-1 and TRBJ2-3, with D perhaps TRBD1 (5 bases). Germline V gene data show CDR1 as MGHRA and CDR2 as YSYEKL. Between the trimmed V and J ends, which lost 10 bases and 3 bases, there was a span of 17 bases. CDR3 length equals 14 residues. CDR3 bases: TGCGCCACCCGAATTGGGGCCTCGACAGATACGCAGTATTTT. It specifies CATRIGASTDTQYF.

The rearrangement uses TRBV5-6 and TRBJ2-1; 8 positions agree with TRBD2. J gave up 7 bases and V 2 bases, and 8 bases lay outside the gene matches. Germline loops: CDR1 SGHDT, CDR2 YYEEEE. The CDR3 sequence is 15 residues long. CDR3 residues: CASSFKRGPENEQFF. CDR3 sequence (DNA): TGTGCCAGCAGCTTTAAGCGGGGGCCGGAGAATGAGCAGTTCTTC.

V usage is TRBV20-1 and J usage is TRBJ1-1, with D tentatively TRBD1 (5 bases). Trimming stripped 2 bases from V and 5 bases from J, with 18 bases between. CDR3 length: 15 residues. CDR1 is DFQATT, CDR2 SNEGSKA, per germline (reference sequence). The CDR3 DNA reads TGCAGTGCTAGATCATCAGGGAGTACGAGGACTGAAGCTTTCTTT. Translation: CSARSSGSTRTEAFF.

The chain uses TRBV19 and TRBJ1-5; 7 bases match TRBD1. Trimming took 6 bases from V and 3 from J; bases not matched to a gene: 5. Germline V gene data show CDR1 as LNHDA and CDR2 as SQIVND (reference sequence). CDR3 size: 14 residues. CDR3 nucleotide sequence: TGTGCCAGTAGGCAGGACAGGACCAATCAGCCCCAGCATTTT. Residues: CASRQDRTNQPQHF.

This clonotype was found a few times. The rearrangement uses TRBV9 and TRBJ1-5, with 9 bases aligning to TRBD1. The junction had 21 bases not matched to a gene; V was cut back by 4 bases and J by 4 bases. Germline V gene data show CDR1 as SGDLS and CDR2 as YYNGEE. The CDR3 totals 20 residues. The CDR3: CASSTRGGFGTGMRNQPQHF. The CDR3 DNA follows: TGTGCCAGCAGCACCCGAGGGGGATTCGGGACAGGGATGAGGAATCAGCCCCAGCATTTT.

The CDR3 DNA reads TGTGCCAGCTCTGCGGGAACAGATACGCAGTATTTT. It specifies CASSAGTDTQYF. The V and J genes are TRBV7-9 and TRBJ2-3; D is perhaps TRBD2 (6 bases). This CDR3 has 12 amino acids. The germline gives CDR1 SEHNR, CDR2 FQNEAQ (reference sequence). V was clipped by 8 bases and J by 3 bases, with 9 bases between them.

The chain joins TRBV6-5 to TRBJ2-3; D uncertain. The CDR3 covers 14 residues. V was cut by 8 bases and J by 0 bases, with 12 bases left in between. CDR1 is MNHEY, CDR2 SVGAGI, per germline. For the CDR3, the DNA is TGTGCCAGCTCTTGGAGTTCTAGCACAGATACGCAGTATTTT. Its protein product is CASSWSSSTDTQYF.

This clonotype came up a few times. The gene calls are TRBV4-2 and TRBJ1-2, with no clear D. The CDR3 is 13 amino acids. Trimming pared 5 bases from V and 9 bases from J, leaving 16 bases between. CDR1 is LGHNA and CDR2 is YNFKEQ in the germline V gene. The CDR3 coding sequence is TGTGCCAGCAGCACCTCACCGGGCGAGAGCTACACCTTC. Translating it yields CASSTSPGESYTF.

The CDR3 DNA reads as TGCAGCGTTGAAGACCCAACGGATCAAGAGACCCAGTACTTC. As protein: CSVEDPTDQETQYF. The chain is built from TRBV29-1 and TRBJ2-5; D is ambiguous. The CDR3 runs to 14 residues. CDR1 and CDR2 (germline): SQVTM, ANQGSEA. Trimming stripped 0 bases from V and 2 bases from J, with 10 bases between.

This chain connects TRBV9 to TRBJ2-3; D perhaps matches TRBD2 (6 bases). V lost 2 bases to trimming and J lost 7 bases, with 11 bases between them. This CDR3 comprises 13 residues. Germline V gene lookup returns CDR1 SGDLS and CDR2 YYNGEE. CDR3 in DNA: TGTGCCAGCAGCGTTAGTGGGGGGAATACGCAGTATTTT. This sequence encodes CASSVSGGNTQYF. Looking up the rest from reference TRBV9 and TRBJ2-3 gives the full variable domain: DSGVTQTPKHLITATGQRVTLRCSPRSGDLSVYWYQQSLDQGLQFLIQYYNGEERAKGNILERFSAQQFPDLHSELNLSSLELGDSALYFCASSVSGGNTQYFGPGTRLTVL.

The chain joins TRBV20-1 to TRBJ1-3, with D uncertain. With 3 bases removed from V and 8 bases from J, the gap between germline ends came to 14 bases. CDR1 is DFQATT and CDR2 is SNEGSKA in the germline V gene (reference sequence). CDR3 length: 13 amino acids. The CDR3 DNA sequence: TGCAGTGCTAGTGATCGGGGTGGGGACACCATATATTTT. Its translation: CSASDRGGDTIYF.